This T cell receptor beta chain was sequenced during a study of Graves' ophthalmopathy and Graves' hyperthyroidism. This clonotype was found many times. Transcripts of RNA were the source for amplifying TCR beta CDR3 regions. First-round RT-PCR relied on HTBI primers, and a second-round multiplex PCR came next. Via MiXCR, TCRdb re-called the multiplex PCR reads, giving one row per CDR3 protein. The table has 620,000 or so distinct CDR3 sequences, 22% seen once. Trimming removed 6 bases from V and 3 bases from J, with 9 bases in between. The CDR3 runs to 13 residues. The material sequenced was peripheral blood. The source is a woman aged 18-35 years with stable Graves' hyperthyroidism. Some clones in this sample may be carry-over from other donors' samples. The rearrangement links TRBV12-3 or TRBV12-4 to TRBJ1-5; D may be TRBD1 (5 bases). CDR3 nucleotide sequence: TGTGCCAGCAGGGGGCAGGACAATCAGCCCCAGCATTTT. Translating gives CASRGQDNQPQHF.